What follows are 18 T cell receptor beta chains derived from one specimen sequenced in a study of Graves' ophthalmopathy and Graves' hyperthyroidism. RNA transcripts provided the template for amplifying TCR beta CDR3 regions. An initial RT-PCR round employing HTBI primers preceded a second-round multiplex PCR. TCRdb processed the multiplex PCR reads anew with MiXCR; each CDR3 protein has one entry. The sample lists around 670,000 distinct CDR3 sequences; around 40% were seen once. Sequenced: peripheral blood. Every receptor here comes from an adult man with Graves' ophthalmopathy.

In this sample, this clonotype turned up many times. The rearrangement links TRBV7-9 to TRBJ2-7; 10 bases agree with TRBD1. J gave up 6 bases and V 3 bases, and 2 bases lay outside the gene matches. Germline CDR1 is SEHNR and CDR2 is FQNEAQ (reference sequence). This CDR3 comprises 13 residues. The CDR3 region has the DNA TGTGCCAGCAGCTTCGGGACAGGGGCCGAGCAGTACTTC. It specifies CASSFGTGAEQYF.

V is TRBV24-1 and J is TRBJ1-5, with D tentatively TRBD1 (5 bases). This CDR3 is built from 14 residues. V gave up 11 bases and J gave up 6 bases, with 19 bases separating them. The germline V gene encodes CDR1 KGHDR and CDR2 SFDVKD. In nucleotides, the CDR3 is TGTGCCAGCACCAAAGACAGTTATGGTCAGCCCCAGCATTTT. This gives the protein CASTKDSYGQPQHF.

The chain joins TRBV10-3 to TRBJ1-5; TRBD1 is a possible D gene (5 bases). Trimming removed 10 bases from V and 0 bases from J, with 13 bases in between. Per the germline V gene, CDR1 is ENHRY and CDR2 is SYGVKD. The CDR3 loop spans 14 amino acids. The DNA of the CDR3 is TGTGCCAGCGGGGGTCTCGGTAGCAATCAGCCCCAGCATTTT. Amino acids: CASGGLGSNQPQHF.

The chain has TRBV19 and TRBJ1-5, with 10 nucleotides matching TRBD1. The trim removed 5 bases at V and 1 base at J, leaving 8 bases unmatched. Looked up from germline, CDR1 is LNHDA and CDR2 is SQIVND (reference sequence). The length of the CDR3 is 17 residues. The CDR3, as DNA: TGTGCCAGTAGTTTAGGTAGGGACAGGGGAAGCAATCAGCCCCAGCATTTT. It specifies CASSLGRDRGSNQPQHF.

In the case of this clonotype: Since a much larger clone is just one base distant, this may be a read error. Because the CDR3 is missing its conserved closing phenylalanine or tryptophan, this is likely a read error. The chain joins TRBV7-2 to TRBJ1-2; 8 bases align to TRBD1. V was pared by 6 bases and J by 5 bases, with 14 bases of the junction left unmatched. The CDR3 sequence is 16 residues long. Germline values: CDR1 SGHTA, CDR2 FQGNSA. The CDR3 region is CASRPPGNRGEYGYTL. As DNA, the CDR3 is TGTGCCAGCAGGCCTCCCGGAAACAGGGGGGAGTATGGCTACACCCTC.

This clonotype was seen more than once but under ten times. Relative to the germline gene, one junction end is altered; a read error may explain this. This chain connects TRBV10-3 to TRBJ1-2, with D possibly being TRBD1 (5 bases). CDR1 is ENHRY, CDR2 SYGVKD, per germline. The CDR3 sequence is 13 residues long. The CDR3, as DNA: TGTGCCAGCAGTATTGCAGGGTCGGGCGGCTACACCTTC. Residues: CASSIAGSGGYTF.

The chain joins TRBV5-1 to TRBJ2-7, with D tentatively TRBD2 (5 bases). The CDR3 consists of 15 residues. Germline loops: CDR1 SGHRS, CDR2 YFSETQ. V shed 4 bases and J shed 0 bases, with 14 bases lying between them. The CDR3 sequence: CASSRRTSSSYEQYF. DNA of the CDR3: TGCGCCAGCAGCCGGAGGACCTCAAGCTCCTACGAGCAGTACTTC. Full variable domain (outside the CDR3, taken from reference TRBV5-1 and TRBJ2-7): KAGVTQTPRYLIKTRGQQVTLSCSPISGHRSVSWYQQTPGQGLQFLFEYFSETQRNKGNFPGRFSGRQFSNSRSEMNVSTLELGDSALYLCASSRRTSSSYEQYFGPGTRLTVT.

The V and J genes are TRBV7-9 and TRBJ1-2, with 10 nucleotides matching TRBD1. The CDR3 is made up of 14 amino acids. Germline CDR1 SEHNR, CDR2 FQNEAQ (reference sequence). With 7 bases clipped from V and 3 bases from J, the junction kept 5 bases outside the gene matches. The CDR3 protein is CASNFGQGDYGYTF. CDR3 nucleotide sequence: TGTGCCAGCAACTTCGGACAGGGGGACTATGGCTACACCTTC.

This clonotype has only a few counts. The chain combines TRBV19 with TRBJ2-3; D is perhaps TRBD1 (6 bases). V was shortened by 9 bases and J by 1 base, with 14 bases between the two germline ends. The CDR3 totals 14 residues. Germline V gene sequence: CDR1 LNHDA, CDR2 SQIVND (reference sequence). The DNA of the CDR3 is TGTGCCAGCACCACAGGGTTGGGCACAGATACGCAGTATTTT. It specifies CASTTGLGTDTQYF.

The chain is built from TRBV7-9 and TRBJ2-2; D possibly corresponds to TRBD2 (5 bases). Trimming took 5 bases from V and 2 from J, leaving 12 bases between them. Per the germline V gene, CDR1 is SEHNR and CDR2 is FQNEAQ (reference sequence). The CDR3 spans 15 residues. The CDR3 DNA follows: TGTGCCAGCAGCCCGAGGGCAGGAAACACCGGGGAGCTGTTTTTT. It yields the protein CASSPRAGNTGELFF.

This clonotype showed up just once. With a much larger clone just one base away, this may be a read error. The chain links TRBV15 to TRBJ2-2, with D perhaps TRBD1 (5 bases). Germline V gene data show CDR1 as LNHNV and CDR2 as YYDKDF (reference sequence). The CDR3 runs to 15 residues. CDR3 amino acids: CAISRRQTNTGELFF. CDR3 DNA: TGTGCCATCAGCAGGAGACAGACGAACACCGGGGAGCTGTTTTTT.

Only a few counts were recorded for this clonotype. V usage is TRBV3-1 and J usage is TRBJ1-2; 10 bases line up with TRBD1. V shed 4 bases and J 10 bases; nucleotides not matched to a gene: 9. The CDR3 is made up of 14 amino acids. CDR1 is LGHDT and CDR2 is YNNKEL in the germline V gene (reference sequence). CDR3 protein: CASSRVTGGYLYTF. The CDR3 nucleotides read TGTGCCAGCAGCCGTGTGACAGGGGGCTATCTCTACACCTTC.

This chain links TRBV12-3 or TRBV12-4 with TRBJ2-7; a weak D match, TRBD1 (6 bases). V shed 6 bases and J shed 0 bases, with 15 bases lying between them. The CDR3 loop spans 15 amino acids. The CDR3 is CASRKQGSSSYEQYF. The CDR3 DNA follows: TGTGCCAGCAGGAAACAGGGTTCAAGCTCCTACGAGCAGTACTTC.

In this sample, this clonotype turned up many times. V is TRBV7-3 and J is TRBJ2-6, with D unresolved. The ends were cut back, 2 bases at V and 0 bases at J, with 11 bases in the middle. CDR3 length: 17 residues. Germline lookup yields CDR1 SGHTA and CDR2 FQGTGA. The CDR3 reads CASSLVPPGSGANVLTF. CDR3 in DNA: TGTGCCAGCAGCTTAGTCCCCCCCGGCTCTGGGGCCAACGTCCTGACTTTC. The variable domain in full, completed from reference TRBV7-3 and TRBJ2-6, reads GAGVSQTPSNKVTEKGKYVELRCDPISGHTALYWYRQSLGQGPEFLIYFQGTGAADDSGLPNDRFFAVRPEGSVSTLKIQRTERGDSAVYLCASSLVPPGSGANVLTFGAGSRLTVL.

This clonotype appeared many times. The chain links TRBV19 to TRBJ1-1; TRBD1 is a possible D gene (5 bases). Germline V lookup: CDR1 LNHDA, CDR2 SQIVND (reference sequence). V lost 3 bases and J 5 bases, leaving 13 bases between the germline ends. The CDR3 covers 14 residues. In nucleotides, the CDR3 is TGTGCCAGTAGTATGGGGGTCCCGAGGACTGAAGCTTTCTTT. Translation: CASSMGVPRTEAFF.

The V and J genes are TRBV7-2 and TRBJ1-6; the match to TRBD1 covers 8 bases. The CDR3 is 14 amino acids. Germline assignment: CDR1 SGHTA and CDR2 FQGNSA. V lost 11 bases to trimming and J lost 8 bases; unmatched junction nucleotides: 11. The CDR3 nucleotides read TGTGCCTGGAGTTTGGGACAGGACGATTCACCCCTCCACTTT. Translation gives CAWSLGQDDSPLHF.

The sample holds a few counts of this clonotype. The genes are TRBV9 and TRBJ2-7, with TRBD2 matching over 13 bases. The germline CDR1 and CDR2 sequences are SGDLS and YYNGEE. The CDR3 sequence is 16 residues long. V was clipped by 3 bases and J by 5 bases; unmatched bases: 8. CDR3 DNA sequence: TGTGCCAGCAGCGCCCTGACTAGCGGGAGGCTCCACGAGCAGTACTTC. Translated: CASSALTSGRLHEQYF.

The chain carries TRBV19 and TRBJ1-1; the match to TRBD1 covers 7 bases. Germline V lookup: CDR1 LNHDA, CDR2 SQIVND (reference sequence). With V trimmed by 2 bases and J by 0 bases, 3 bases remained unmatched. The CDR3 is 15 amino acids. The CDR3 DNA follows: TGTGCCAGTAGTATAAGGGGGCAAGTGAACACTGAAGCTTTCTTT. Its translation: CASSIRGQVNTEAFF.